A single sample gave rise to the 29 T cell receptor beta chains below, sequenced in a study of cytomegalovirus exposure and HLA in healthy donors. The assay was immunoSEQ multiplex PCR, and TCRdb's table has in-frame clones only and misses some. Here the sample spans 130,000 or so clones, around 90% being singletons. Material: PBMCs. The receptors were gathered from a woman in her late teens or twenties in good health and CMV-seronegative.

J is TRBJ2-3 and V is TRBV5-1; TRBD2 agrees at 8 bases. CDR3 length: 15 residues. Germline CDR1 reads SGHRS; CDR2 reads YFSETQ. V lost 1 base to trimming and J lost 2 bases; unmatched junction nucleotides: 3. The CDR3 spells CASSLTSGTTDTQYF. CDR3 DNA: TGCGCCAGCAGCTTGACTAGCGGAACCACAGATACGCAGTATTTT.

This chain uses TRBV5-1 with TRBJ2-7; D not resolved. Looked up from germline, CDR1 is SGHRS and CDR2 is YFSETQ. Deletions cut 2 bases from V and 2 bases from J, with 8 bases between. The CDR3 extends over 13 amino acids. The CDR3 DNA reads TGCGCCAGCAGCTTCCGCTATACCTACGAGCAGTACTTC. This translates into CASSFRYTYEQYF.

This sequence joins TRBV28 and TRBJ2-2; 10 nucleotides line up with TRBD2. With 6 bases clipped from V and 6 bases from J, the junction kept 7 bases outside the gene matches. Germline loops: CDR1 MDHEN, CDR2 SYDVKM. The CDR3 runs to 15 residues. The CDR3 sequence: CASRTTSGASGELFF. The CDR3 DNA reads as TGTGCCAGCAGGACCACTAGCGGGGCGTCCGGGGAGCTGTTTTTT.

V is TRBV19 and J is TRBJ1-1; no clear D gene. The V gene's germline CDR1 is LNHDA and CDR2 SQIVND (reference sequence). This CDR3 contains 14 residues. Trimming removed 7 bases from V and 11 bases from J, with 23 bases in between. Here the CDR3 DNA reads TGTGCCAGTATGGAACGCGAGGTCGGTGTAAGCGCTTTCTTT. Amino acid sequence: CASMEREVGVSAFF.

This clone has more than one count but fewer than ten. The chain couples TRBV7-9 to TRBJ2-7; D is unresolved. V lost 2 bases, J lost 2 bases, and 10 bases lay in between. This CDR3 has 14 amino acids. The V gene's germline CDR1 is SEHNR and CDR2 FQNEAQ (reference sequence). The CDR3 region has the DNA TGTGCCAGCAGCTTATTGGCTAGTCCCTACGAGCAGTACTTC. It specifies CASSLLASPYEQYF.

The chain links TRBV7-6 to TRBJ2-1, with 13 bases matching TRBD2. Germline V CDR1 and CDR2: SGHVS, FNYEAQ. The CDR3 runs 15 residues. V shed 5 bases, J shed 8 bases, and the junction held 6 bases outside the gene matches. This chain's CDR3 is CASSRGLAGSHEQFF. CDR3 nucleotides: TGTGCCAGCAGCCGGGGACTAGCGGGGTCCCATGAGCAGTTCTTC.

The gene calls are TRBV5-3 and TRBJ2-1; TRBD2 matches at 9 bases. TRBV5-3 is given ORF status, its function remaining uncertain. CDR3 length equals 14 residues. J was trimmed by 5 bases and V by 6 bases; bases with no gene match: 6. CDR3 loop: CARKGTSPNNEQFF. CDR3 in DNA: TGTGCCAGAAAAGGGACTAGCCCTAACAATGAGCAGTTCTTC.

The chain carries TRBV19 and TRBJ1-2, with TRBD1 as a possible D gene (5 bases). The V gene's germline CDR1 is LNHDA and CDR2 SQIVND (reference sequence). CDR3 size: 18 residues. The V end lost 9 bases, the J end lost 1 base, and 27 bases lay between the germline ends. CDR3 in DNA: TGTGCCAGAGATCTTTGGTTGGGGGGAGTCTGCCATAACTATGGCTACACCTTC. Translating gives CARDLWLGGVCHNYGYTF.

The chain employs TRBV9 and TRBJ1-1; D perhaps matches TRBD1 (5 bases). Trimming removed 0 bases at V and 0 bases at J, with 12 bases between. From germline, CDR1 is SGDLS and CDR2 YYNGEE. This CDR3 has 16 residues. The CDR3 DNA reads TGTGCCAGCAGCGTAGAGGGAGGGGCAATGAACACTGAAGCTTTCTTT. Encoded protein: CASSVEGGAMNTEAFF.

The CDR3 region is CATTGGTEAFF. The CDR3 DNA follows: TGTGCCACTACAGGGGGCACTGAAGCTTTCTTT. V and J are TRBV19 and TRBJ1-1; 8 bases match TRBD1. Looked up from germline, CDR1 is LNHDA and CDR2 is SQIVND (reference sequence). V dropped 10 bases and J dropped 4; count of bases not matched to a gene: 2. This CDR3 comprises 11 residues.

The CDR3 DNA reads as TGTGCCAGCAGCCCAGGACAGGGCACAGATACGCAGTATTTT. Its translation is CASSPGQGTDTQYF. This rearrangement joins TRBV5-4 to TRBJ2-3, with TRBD1 matching over 7 bases. CDR1 SGHNT and CDR2 YYREEE come from the germline V gene (reference sequence). V lost 4 bases, J lost 1 base, and 3 bases stayed unmatched. The CDR3 has 14 residues. The whole variable domain, filled in from reference TRBV5-4 and TRBJ2-3, reads ETGVTQSPTHLIKTRGQQVTLRCSSQSGHNTVSWYQQALGQGPQFIFQYYREEENGRGNFPPRFSGLQFPNYSSELNVNALELDDSALYLCASSPGQGTDTQYFGPGTRLTVL.

This clone was detected only once. The J gene is TRBJ1-2, the V gene TRBV5-4; TRBD1 might be the D (6 bases). This CDR3 has 13 amino acids. Trimming stripped 4 bases from V and 3 bases from J, with 10 bases between. Germline loops: CDR1 SGHNT, CDR2 YYREEE (reference sequence). CDR3 sequence: CASSPDSHYGYTF. DNA for the CDR3: TGTGCCAGCAGCCCGGACAGCCACTATGGCTACACCTTC.

V usage is TRBV2 and J usage is TRBJ2-2; 9 nucleotides agree with TRBD2. Germline V lookup: CDR1 SNHLY, CDR2 FYNNEI. The V segment lost 6 bases and the J segment 4 bases; nucleotides outside the gene matches: 3. There are 14 residues in the CDR3. CDR3 residues: CASRGTSPTGELFF. CDR3 bases: TGTGCCAGCAGGGGGACTAGCCCCACCGGGGAGCTGTTTTTT.

The rearrangement joins TRBV27 to TRBJ1-4, with D tentatively TRBD1 (5 bases). The CDR3 runs to 14 residues. Trimming took off 2 bases at V and 7 bases at J, with 11 bases between the two ends. From germline, CDR1 is MNHEY and CDR2 SMNVEV (reference sequence). CDR3 sequence reads: CASSLAGVGEKLFF. The CDR3 nucleotides are TGTGCCAGCAGTTTAGCGGGGGTTGGTGAAAAACTGTTTTTT.

The chain recombines TRBV7-8 with TRBJ2-2, with 12 bases fitting TRBD2. The CDR3 runs to 16 residues. J gave up 6 bases and V 4 bases, and 6 bases lay outside the gene matches. Germline CDR1 is SGHVS and CDR2 is FQNEAQ. CDR3 nucleotide sequence: TGTGCCAGCAGCTCCAGACTAGCGGGAGTTCCCGGGGAGCTGTTTTTT. It encodes CASSSRLAGVPGELFF.

This chain links TRBV4-2 with TRBJ2-1, with D possibly matching TRBD2 (5 bases). Germline V gene sequence: CDR1 LGHNA, CDR2 YNFKEQ. The CDR3 totals 15 residues. The germline V and J ends were trimmed by 0 bases and 0 bases, with 6 bases remaining between them. The CDR3 spells CASSQEEGSYNEQFF. For the CDR3, the DNA is TGTGCCAGCAGCCAAGAAGAGGGCTCCTACAATGAGCAGTTCTTC.

The chain couples TRBV2 to TRBJ2-7; D remains unclear. There are 12 residues in the CDR3. The germline V gene encodes CDR1 SNHLY and CDR2 FYNNEI. V was cut by 3 bases and J by 8 bases, with 11 bases left in between. CDR3: CASSEATKKQYF. DNA for the CDR3: TGTGCCAGCAGTGAGGCCACCAAGAAGCAGTACTTC.

The chain couples TRBV7-9 to TRBJ2-6; 7 positions match TRBD2. This CDR3 contains 15 residues. Germline-derived CDR1 and CDR2 are SEHNR and FQNEAQ (reference sequence). V lost 5 bases to trimming and J lost 2 bases; unmatched junction nucleotides: 3. As DNA, the CDR3 is TGTGCCAGCAGCCCTGGGGGGGCTGGGGCCAACGTCCTGACTTTC. This translates into CASSPGGAGANVLTF.

The V and J genes are TRBV15 and TRBJ2-3; D remains unclear. Germline V gene sequence: CDR1 LNHNV, CDR2 YYDKDF (reference sequence). The CDR3 totals 17 residues. Trimming took 3 bases from V and 4 from J, leaving 20 bases between them. The CDR3 DNA is TGTGCCACCAGCAGGGAATCCCCACAGAGAGACGCAGATACGCAGTATTTT. It encodes CATSRESPQRDADTQYF.

The chain uses TRBV5-1 and TRBJ2-2; D possibly corresponds to TRBD1 (6 bases). CDR1 is SGHRS and CDR2 is YFSETQ in the germline V gene. V lost 1 base and J 5 bases, leaving 9 bases between the germline ends. The CDR3 has 14 residues. The CDR3 bases are TGCGCCAGCAGCTTGTCAGGGGTGACCGGGGAGCTGTTTTTT. This sequence encodes CASSLSGVTGELFF. Full variable domain (missing parts from reference TRBV5-1 and TRBJ2-2): KAGVTQTPRYLIKTRGQQVTLSCSPISGHRSVSWYQQTPGQGLQFLFEYFSETQRNKGNFPGRFSGRQFSNSRSEMNVSTLELGDSALYLCASSLSGVTGELFFGEGSRLTVL.

The V and J genes are TRBV5-1 and TRBJ2-1; 11 bases align to TRBD2. The V gene's germline CDR1 is SGHRS and CDR2 YFSETQ. Trimming at V came to 4 bases and at J to 8 bases, leaving 5 bases not matched to a gene. This CDR3 spans 14 amino acids. The CDR3 loop is CASSGSSGRYEQFF. CDR3 bases: TGCGCCAGCAGCGGGTCTAGCGGGAGGTATGAGCAGTTCTTC.

The gene calls are TRBV11-2 and TRBJ1-3, with 11 bases identical to TRBD1. Per germline, CDR1 SGHAT and CDR2 FQNNGV. CDR3 length: 17 amino acids. V lost 6 bases, J lost 4 bases, and 11 bases stayed unmatched. The CDR3 coding sequence is TGTGCCAGCAGGCGGAGGGGACAGGGGGTGATCGGAAACACCATATATTTT. This sequence encodes CASRRRGQGVIGNTIYF.

The chain combines TRBV6-1 with TRBJ2-7; TRBD1 is a possible D gene (6 bases). Germline V CDR1 and CDR2: MNHNS, SASEGT. The CDR3 loop spans 13 amino acids. V was cut by 5 bases and J by 1 base, with 9 bases left in between. The CDR3 DNA is TGTGCCAGCAGTCTACAGGGTTCCTACGAGCAGTACTTC. Translating it yields CASSLQGSYEQYF.

This sequence joins TRBV6-1 and TRBJ1-4, with no clear D. Germline-derived CDR1 and CDR2 are MNHNS and SASEGT. Trimming pared 6 bases from V and 0 bases from J, leaving 8 bases between. CDR3 length: 14 residues. The DNA of the CDR3 is TGTGCCAGCAGAGCATGGTCAACTAATGAAAAACTGTTTTTT. It yields the protein CASRAWSTNEKLFF.

V and J are TRBV10-1 and TRBJ2-7; unclear D gene. Germline CDR1 reads WNHNN; CDR2 reads SYGVQD (reference sequence). The CDR3 covers 16 residues. The germline V and J ends were trimmed by 10 bases and 2 bases, with 24 bases remaining between them. This CDR3 is CATHTQADAIPYEQYF. The CDR3 nucleotides read TGCGCCACTCACACGCAGGCAGACGCGATCCCCTACGAGCAGTACTTC.

The chain couples TRBV6-1 to TRBJ2-7; D uncertain. The germline V gene has CDR1 MNHNS and CDR2 SASEGT. V gave up 1 base and J gave up 2 bases, with 12 bases separating them. This CDR3 is 15 amino acids long. The CDR3 DNA is TGTGCCAGCAGTGAAGGGCCAACAGTGCCCTACGAGCAGTACTTC. Its translation is CASSEGPTVPYEQYF.

The chain links TRBV7-3 to TRBJ2-5; D ambiguous. The CDR3 totals 13 residues. Trimming stripped 0 bases from V and 3 bases from J, with 5 bases between. The germline CDR1 and CDR2 sequences are SGHTA and FQGTGA. Here the CDR3 reads CASSLTREETQYF. In nucleotides, the CDR3 is TGTGCCAGCAGCTTAACTCGGGAAGAGACCCAGTACTTC.

On this clone: A read error may explain this, as a much larger clone is one base away. Other nucleotide sequences in the sample specify the same CDR3. V is TRBV7-9 and J is TRBJ1-1; D ambiguous. Germline V gene sequence: CDR1 SEHNR, CDR2 FQNEAQ (reference sequence). Trimming took 5 bases from V and 0 from J, leaving 7 bases between them. This CDR3 contains 13 residues. CDR3 residues: CASSLDMNTEAFF. The CDR3 DNA sequence: TGTGCCAGCAGCCTAGACATGAACACTGAAGCTTTCTTT.

The V call is TRBV29-1, the J call TRBJ1-1, with D unresolved. Germline loops: CDR1 SQVTM, CDR2 ANQGSEA. V shed 1 base and J shed 3 bases, with 12 bases lying between them. This CDR3 comprises 14 residues. The CDR3 is CSVEGRLADTEAFF. The CDR3 DNA is TGCAGCGTTGAAGGCCGACTGGCCGACACTGAAGCTTTCTTT.